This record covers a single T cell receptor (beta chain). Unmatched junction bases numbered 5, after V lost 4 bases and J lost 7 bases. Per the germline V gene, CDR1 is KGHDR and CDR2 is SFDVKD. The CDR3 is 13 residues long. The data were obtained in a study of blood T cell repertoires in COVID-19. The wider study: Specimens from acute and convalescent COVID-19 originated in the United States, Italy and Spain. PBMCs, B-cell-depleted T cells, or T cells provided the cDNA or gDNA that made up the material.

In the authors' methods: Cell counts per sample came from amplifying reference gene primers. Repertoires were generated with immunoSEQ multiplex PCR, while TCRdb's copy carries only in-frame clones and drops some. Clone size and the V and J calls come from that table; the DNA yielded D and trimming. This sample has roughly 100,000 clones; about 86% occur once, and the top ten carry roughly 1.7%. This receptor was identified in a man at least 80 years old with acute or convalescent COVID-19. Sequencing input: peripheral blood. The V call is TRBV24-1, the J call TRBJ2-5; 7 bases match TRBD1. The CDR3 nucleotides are TGTGCCACCAGTGACGCAGGGGGACCGACCCAGTACTTC. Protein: CATSDAGGPTQYF.